What follows are 31 T cell receptor beta chains derived from one specimen sequenced in a study of T cells in Graves' hyperthyroidism and ophthalmopathy. TCR beta CDR3 regions were amplified from RNA. The HTBI primer set drove a first-round RT-PCR of the TCR CDR3. TCRdb re-derived calls from the multiplex PCR reads in MiXCR, one entry per CDR3 protein. Here the sample spans over 650,000 distinct CDR3 sequences, 16% being singletons. Material for sequencing was blood. The receptors stem from a man younger than 30 with Graves' hyperthyroidism.

The genes are TRBV20-1 and TRBJ2-1; 13 nucleotides align to TRBD2. The CDR3 is 18 residues long. Looked up from germline, CDR1 is DFQATT and CDR2 is SNEGSKA (reference sequence). Trimming took 5 bases from V and 4 from J; bases not matched to a gene: 14. DNA for the CDR3: TGCAGTGCTTCTCGACTAGCGGGAGGTCCCAGGGGTTACAATGAGCAGTTCTTC. It is translated as CSASRLAGGPRGYNEQFF.

The CDR3 DNA reads as TGTGCCAGCAGTTTATTGAGCCCACCAGGTCTGAACACTGAAGCTTTCTTT. This translates into CASSLLSPPGLNTEAFF. V usage is TRBV27 and J usage is TRBJ1-1, with D unclear. V lost 1 base and J 0 bases, leaving 15 bases between the germline ends. The germline gives CDR1 MNHEY, CDR2 SMNVEV (reference sequence). The CDR3 length is 17 residues.

The genes are TRBV9 and TRBJ1-6, with 7 nucleotides matching TRBD1. The CDR3 has 15 residues. Per the germline V gene, CDR1 is SGDLS and CDR2 is YYNGEE. After removal of 3 bases from V and 9 bases from J, the junction contained 9 bases not matched to a gene. CDR3 sequence reads: CASSAWDSGGSPLHF. CDR3 nucleotide sequence: TGTGCCAGCAGCGCCTGGGACAGCGGGGGTTCACCCCTCCACTTT.

This clonotype was picked up a small number of times. In nucleotides, the CDR3 is TGCAGTGCTAGAGGACTAGACGTAGGAGATACGCAGTATTTT. Translation: CSARGLDVGDTQYF. The chain recombines TRBV20-1 with TRBJ2-3; a possible D gene is TRBD2 (6 bases). Per the germline V gene, CDR1 is DFQATT and CDR2 is SNEGSKA (reference sequence). Trimming took off 1 base at V and 5 bases at J, with 13 bases between the two ends. The CDR3 has 14 residues.

This clonotype was found a few times. This chain links TRBV9 with TRBJ2-7; 13 nucleotides align to TRBD2. Trimming cost V 3 bases and J 3 bases; bases outside gene matches: 6. Germline CDR1 and CDR2: SGDLS and YYNGEE. CDR3 length equals 16 residues. The CDR3 loop is CASSAAGTSGIYEQYF. CDR3 DNA: TGTGCCAGCAGCGCGGCCGGGACTAGCGGGATCTACGAGCAGTACTTC.

V is TRBV7-2 and J is TRBJ2-3; a possible D gene is TRBD2 (6 bases). This CDR3 region has 19 residues. Trimming stripped 5 bases from V and 4 bases from J, with 28 bases between. CDR1 and CDR2 from the germline V gene are SGHTA and FQGNSA. The CDR3 bases are TGTGCCAGCAGCCCCGCCCCCCGACTAGTTGGGATCGGGGCAGATACGCAGTATTTT. Protein: CASSPAPRLVGIGADTQYF.

This clonotype was observed many times. J is TRBJ1-1 and V is TRBV28, with D perhaps matching TRBD1 (6 bases). This CDR3 comprises 17 residues. Germline V CDR1 and CDR2: MDHEN, SYDVKM. Trimming took 5 bases from V and 1 from J, leaving 20 bases between them. DNA for the CDR3: TGTGCCAGCAGTCCTCGGACAGCTGGCAGAGGGAACACTGAAGCTTTCTTT. Protein sequence: CASSPRTAGRGNTEAFF.

The chain uses TRBV19 and TRBJ2-7; TRBD1 might be the D (6 bases). The CDR3 extends over 14 amino acids. Germline V gene lookup returns CDR1 LNHDA and CDR2 SQIVND (reference sequence). Trimming removed 3 bases from V and 3 bases from J, with 12 bases in between. For the CDR3, the DNA is TGTGCCAGTAGTATCCAGGGGTTTGGCTACGAGCAGTACTTC. It translates to CASSIQGFGYEQYF.

At least ten counts were recorded for this clonotype. The rearrangement joins TRBV30 to TRBJ2-7; 7 nucleotides agree with TRBD2. Germline V lookup: CDR1 GTSNPN, CDR2 SVGIG (reference sequence). Trimming removed 0 bases from V and 2 bases from J; junction bases left unmatched: 10. The CDR3 covers 16 residues. CDR3 coding DNA: TGTGCCTGGAGTGTACTGGGGGGGTCGAAAACCTACGAGCAGTACTTC. As protein: CAWSVLGGSKTYEQYF.

This clonotype has a handful of counts. The V gene is TRBV6-2 or TRBV6-3, the J gene TRBJ2-1, with D unresolved. CDR1 is MNHEY and CDR2 is SVGEGT in the germline V gene. This CDR3 comprises 13 residues. The V and J ends lost 0 bases and 7 bases respectively, with 7 bases between them. CDR3 region: CASSYSIQNEQFF. The CDR3 DNA reads TGTGCCAGCAGTTACTCGATTCAGAATGAGCAGTTCTTC.

Many counts were recorded for this clonotype. The chain couples TRBV28 to TRBJ2-7, with 9 bases lining up with TRBD1. The CDR3 covers 13 residues. Germline assignment: CDR1 MDHEN and CDR2 SYDVKM. The junction had 4 bases not matched to a gene; V was cut back by 5 bases and J by 5 bases. CDR3 in DNA: TGTGCCAGCAGTGACAGGGGGTTCAACGAGCAGTACTTC. Translated: CASSDRGFNEQYF.

This clonotype has just one count. This rearrangement joins TRBV9 to TRBJ2-1, with D unclear. The V end was cut by 0 bases, the J end by 4 bases, with 11 bases between. Germline values: CDR1 SGDLS, CDR2 YYNGEE. This CDR3 contains 15 residues. As DNA, the CDR3 is TGTGCCAGCAGCGTAGGAAGTAGTTTTTACAATGAGCAGTTCTTC. This gives the protein CASSVGSSFYNEQFF.

V is TRBV14 and J is TRBJ2-2; D uncertain. Germline CDR1 is SGHDN and CDR2 is FVKESK. Trimming stripped 5 bases from V and 0 bases from J, with 13 bases between. The CDR3 totals 16 residues. The CDR3 DNA is TGTGCCAGCAGCGGCTCTGTGGGTCCGAACACCGGGGAGCTGTTTTTT. Translated: CASSGSVGPNTGELFF.

This clonotype was observed many times. CDR3 region: CASSFWGQETQYF. The CDR3 nucleotides read TGTGCCAGCAGCTTCTGGGGGCAAGAGACCCAGTACTTC. The chain joins TRBV7-9 to TRBJ2-5; the D call may be TRBD1 or TRBD2 (5 bases each). Germline values: CDR1 SEHNR, CDR2 FQNEAQ (reference sequence). The V and J ends lost 3 bases and 2 bases respectively, with 7 bases between them. The CDR3 contains 13 residues.

This clonotype has at least ten counts. This sequence joins TRBV7-9 and TRBJ2-7, with 8 nucleotides matching TRBD1. In germline, CDR1 is SEHNR, CDR2 FQNEAQ (reference sequence). The V segment lost 10 bases and the J segment 4 bases; nucleotides outside the gene matches: 9. The CDR3 extends over 13 amino acids. The CDR3 spells CATRGQGGYEQYF. DNA for the CDR3: TGTGCCACCCGAGGACAGGGTGGGTACGAGCAGTACTTC.

The chain links TRBV10-2 to TRBJ2-1, with 16 nucleotides matching TRBD2. This CDR3 is 17 amino acids long. The germline V gene encodes CDR1 WSHSY and CDR2 SAAADI. V lost 6 bases, J lost 8 bases, and 10 bases stayed unmatched. CDR3 protein: CASRAGTSGRGWDEQFF. CDR3 nucleotides: TGCGCCAGCAGGGCCGGGACTAGCGGGAGGGGTTGGGATGAGCAGTTCTTC.

This clonotype was picked up many times. The chain joins TRBV2 to TRBJ2-7, with 7 bases lining up with TRBD1. The CDR3 consists of 14 residues. Germline V gives CDR1 SNHLY, CDR2 FYNNEI. V was pared by 2 bases and J by 1 base, with 2 bases of the junction left unmatched. The CDR3 DNA sequence: TGTGCCAGCAGTGAACGGGACAGTTCCTACGAGCAGTACTTC. Translated: CASSERDSSYEQYF.

The chain couples TRBV7-9 to TRBJ2-5; 10 nucleotides line up with TRBD2. With 2 bases clipped from V and 7 bases from J, the junction kept 4 bases outside the gene matches. Per germline, CDR1 SEHNR and CDR2 FQNEAQ (reference sequence). This CDR3 has 14 amino acids. CDR3 amino acids: CASSLLAGEGTQYF. CDR3 nucleotide sequence: TGTGCCAGCAGCTTACTAGCGGGAGAGGGGACCCAGTACTTC.

V gene TRBV15 combines with J gene TRBJ1-2, with D unresolved. Trimming took 0 bases from V and 2 from J, leaving 7 bases between them. Germline V gene lookup returns CDR1 LNHNV and CDR2 YYDKDF (reference sequence). This CDR3 has 14 amino acids. The CDR3: CATSRDRSNYGYTF. Written as DNA, the CDR3 is TGTGCCACCAGCAGAGATAGGAGCAACTATGGCTACACCTTC.

This clonotype was detected a few times. V and J are TRBV7-2 and TRBJ2-2; no clear D. This CDR3 is 14 amino acids long. V shed 5 bases and J shed 4 bases, with 11 bases lying between them. CDR1 and CDR2 from the germline V gene are SGHTA and FQGNSA. CDR3 protein: CASSPFGITGELFF. Here the CDR3 DNA reads TGTGCCAGCAGCCCCTTTGGGATCACCGGGGAGCTGTTTTTT.

The table lists this clonotype with many counts. CDR3: CASSYLGTGGETQYF. DNA of the CDR3: TGTGCCAGCAGTTACTTAGGGACAGGGGGGGAGACCCAGTACTTC. This sequence joins TRBV6-5 and TRBJ2-5, with TRBD1 identical over 11 bases. The CDR3 has 15 amino acids. The ends lost 1 base at V and 5 bases at J; junction bases unmatched: 3. CDR1 is MNHEY and CDR2 is SVGAGI in the germline V gene.

This clonotype was counted many times. The chain recombines TRBV2 with TRBJ2-7; D is ambiguous. This CDR3 has 11 amino acids. CDR1 and CDR2 from the germline V gene are SNHLY and FYNNEI. V gave up 4 bases and J gave up 6 bases, with 7 bases separating them. CDR3 protein: CASSGMGEQYF. CDR3 DNA: TGTGCCAGCAGTGGCATGGGCGAGCAGTACTTC.

The V call is TRBV7-2, the J call TRBJ2-6; 10 positions match TRBD2. The V gene end was trimmed by 1 base and the J gene end by 4 bases; junction bases not matched to a gene: 10. The CDR3 is 19 residues long. Germline V lookup: CDR1 SGHTA, CDR2 FQGNSA. The CDR3, as DNA: TGTGCCAGCAGCTTAGAAGTGCTAGCGGGAGCGCCCGGGGCCAACGTCCTGACTTTC. Protein sequence: CASSLEVLAGAPGANVLTF.

The sample holds many counts of this clonotype. The genes are TRBV19 and TRBJ2-1, with D maybe TRBD2 (5 bases). The CDR3 covers 14 residues. The V end lost 7 bases, the J end lost 6 bases, and 16 bases lay between the germline ends. From germline, CDR1 is LNHDA and CDR2 SQIVND (reference sequence). The CDR3 DNA follows: TGTGCCAGTACCTTCGGCGGGTGGGTCAATGAGCAGTTCTTC. Amino acid sequence: CASTFGGWVNEQFF.

This clonotype was detected only a few times. This CDR3 reads CASSAGTGTEAFF. For the CDR3, the DNA is TGTGCCAGCAGCGCAGGGACAGGGACTGAAGCTTTCTTT. The genes are TRBV7-2 and TRBJ1-1; 9 bases are a match to TRBD1. With 5 bases clipped from V and 5 bases from J, the junction kept 3 bases outside the gene matches. This CDR3 spans 13 amino acids. Germline CDR1 reads SGHTA; CDR2 reads FQGNSA.

This clonotype came up a few times. V and J are TRBV5-1 and TRBJ2-7; D ambiguous. V dropped 2 bases and J dropped 3 bases, with 12 bases sitting between them. Germline V gives CDR1 SGHRS, CDR2 YFSETQ. CDR3 length: 14 residues. The CDR3 DNA is TGCGCCAGCAGCTTATCGGGTCAGTACTACGAGCAGTACTTC. It encodes CASSLSGQYYEQYF.

Only a few counts were recorded for this clonotype. This chain links TRBV11-2 with TRBJ1-2; TRBD1 agrees at 7 bases. Looked up from germline, CDR1 is SGHAT and CDR2 is FQNNGV. This CDR3 is built from 14 residues. The J segment lost 6 bases and the V segment lost 4 bases, leaving 8 bases of the junction unmatched. This CDR3 reads CASSWKTGNDGYTF. CDR3 sequence (DNA): TGTGCCAGCAGCTGGAAGACAGGGAACGATGGCTACACCTTC.

Details on this clonotype: At one end, the junction sequence differs from germline, possibly due to a read error. The chain carries TRBV19 and TRBJ2-1, with 8 bases fitting TRBD2. Per germline, CDR1 LNHDA and CDR2 SQIVND (reference sequence). The CDR3 is 15 residues long. DNA for the CDR3: TGTGCCAGTACTATAGCGGGATCCCCCTACAATGAGCAGTTCTTC. It specifies CASTIAGSPYNEQFF.

The chain recombines TRBV4-3 with TRBJ2-1, with 8 bases matching TRBD2. V lost 1 base and J lost 0; bases outside the gene matches: 20. The CDR3 sequence is 22 residues long. Germline V gene lookup returns CDR1 LGHNA and CDR2 YSLEER. The CDR3 loop reads CASSQATPLAGQPGSSYNEQFF. The CDR3 coding sequence is TGCGCCAGCAGCCAAGCCACCCCCTTAGCGGGACAACCGGGGAGCTCCTACAATGAGCAGTTCTTC.

This clonotype was seen repeatedly, ten times or more. V and J are TRBV7-2 and TRBJ2-7; 8 bases are shared with TRBD1. The CDR3 totals 14 residues. The germline gives CDR1 SGHTA, CDR2 FQGNSA. Trimming removed 3 bases from V and 2 bases from J; junction bases left unmatched: 3. Here the CDR3 reads CASSFAGGPYEQYF. DNA of the CDR3: TGTGCCAGCAGCTTTGCAGGGGGCCCCTACGAGCAGTACTTC. The full variable domain, rest sourced from reference TRBV7-2 and TRBJ2-7, is GAGVSQSPSNKVTEKGKDVELRCDPISGHTALYWYRQSLGQGLEFLIYFQGNSAPDKSGLPSDRFSAERTGGSVSTLTIQRTQQEDSAVYLCASSFAGGPYEQYFGPGTRLTVT.

The V call is TRBV18, the J call TRBJ2-5; D tentatively fits TRBD1 or TRBD2 (5 bases each). V lost 0 bases, J lost 6 bases, and 14 bases lay in between. The CDR3 consists of 15 residues. Germline loops: CDR1 KGHSH, CDR2 LQKENI. The CDR3 nucleotides are TGTGCCAGCTCACCACCGGGGACCGAACACCAGACCCAGTACTTC. Translating it yields CASSPPGTEHQTQYF.